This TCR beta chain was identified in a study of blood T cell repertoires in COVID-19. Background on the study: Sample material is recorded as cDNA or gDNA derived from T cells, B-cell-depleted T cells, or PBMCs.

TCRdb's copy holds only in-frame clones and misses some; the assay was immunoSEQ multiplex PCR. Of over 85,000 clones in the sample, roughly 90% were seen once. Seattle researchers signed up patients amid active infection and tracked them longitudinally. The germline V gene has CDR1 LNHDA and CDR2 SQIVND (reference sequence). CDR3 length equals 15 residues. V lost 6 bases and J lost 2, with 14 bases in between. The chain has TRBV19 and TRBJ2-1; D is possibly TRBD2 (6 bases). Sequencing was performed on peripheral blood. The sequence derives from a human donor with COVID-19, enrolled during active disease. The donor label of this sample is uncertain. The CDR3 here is CASRTSREPYNEQFF. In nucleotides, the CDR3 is TGTGCCAGTAGGACCTCGCGGGAACCCTACAATGAGCAGTTCTTC. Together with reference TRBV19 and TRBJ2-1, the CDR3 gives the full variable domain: DGGITQSPKYLFRKEGQNVTLSCEQNLNHDAMYWYRQDPGQGLRLIYYSQIVNDFQKGDIAEGYSVSREKKESFPLTVTSAQKNPTAFYLCASRTSREPYNEQFFGPGTRLTVL.